The next 28 T cell receptor beta chains were all read from a single sample in a study of T cells and Merkel cell carcinoma outcomes (dated by TCRdb to the early 2020s). The library was prepared using the immunoSEQ multiplex PCR assay. TCRdb holds this immuneACCESS table with in-frame rearrangements only. Some clones are missing; in checked studies, unresolved V genes explain under half, and the rest has no known cause. The table for this sample lists about 15,000 clones; more than 90% of them were counted only once. 2% to 2.5% of the sample rests with the top ten. Source material: tumor tissue from Merkel cell carcinoma. These TCRs come from a human donor with Merkel cell carcinoma.

The V gene is TRBV5-5, the J gene TRBJ1-5; possibly TRBD1 for D (5 bases). V gave up 2 bases and J gave up 4 bases, with 10 bases separating them. The germline CDR1 and CDR2 sequences are SGHKS and YYEKEE (reference sequence). This CDR3 is built from 14 residues. CDR3 sequence: CASSFPGLNQPQHF. CDR3 in DNA: TGTGCCAGCAGCTTTCCGGGACTGAATCAGCCCCAGCATTTT.

The genes are TRBV5-1 and TRBJ1-2; the D gene is possibly TRBD1 (5 bases). The CDR3 contains 14 residues. Germline-derived CDR1 and CDR2 are SGHRS and YFSETQ. V was clipped by 4 bases and J by 0 bases, with 10 bases between them. As DNA, the CDR3 is TGCGCCAGCAGCCCCGACAGCTCTAACTATGGCTACACCTTC. This sequence encodes CASSPDSSNYGYTF.

Worth noting for this clone: A read error may produce the germline difference seen at one junction end. Other DNA variants within this sample encode the same CDR3. The chain has TRBV7-8 and TRBJ2-7; 7 bases fit TRBD1. CDR1 SGHVS and CDR2 FQNEAQ come from the germline V gene. The CDR3 has 13 amino acids. This CDR3 is CASSLRQGYEQYF. The DNA of the CDR3 is TGTGCCAGCAGCTTACGACAGGGCTACGAGCAGTATTTC.

The rearrangement links TRBV4-3 to TRBJ1-5, with D uncertain. The V gene's germline CDR1 is LGHNA and CDR2 YSLEER. Trimming removed 0 bases at V and 7 bases at J, with 7 bases between. CDR3 length equals 13 residues. The CDR3 loop is CASSQEREQPQHF. The CDR3 nucleotides read TGCGCCAGCAGCCAAGAGCGAGAACAGCCCCAGCATTTT.

The chain combines TRBV7-9 with TRBJ2-7; possible D gene TRBD2, 7 bases. Germline V lookup: CDR1 SEHNR, CDR2 FQNEAQ (reference sequence). V was clipped by 2 bases and J by 5 bases, with 16 bases between them. This CDR3 has 15 residues. This CDR3 reads CASSLRGGARNEQYF. The CDR3 nucleotides are TGTGCCAGCAGCTTAAGGGGGGGGGCGCGGAACGAGCAGTACTTC.

This chain links TRBV7-7 with TRBJ2-3; tentative D call: TRBD1 (6 bases). This CDR3 contains 14 residues. Trimming cost V 1 base and J 3 bases, with 8 bases left between them. The V gene's germline CDR1 is SSHAT and CDR2 FNYEAQ (reference sequence). The CDR3 nucleotides read TGTGCCAGCAGCTTAGAAGGGGGTACAGATACGCAGTATTTT. Translated: CASSLEGGTDTQYF.

The J gene is TRBJ2-3, the V gene TRBV28; maybe TRBD1 (6 bases). The CDR3 totals 13 residues. V lost 8 bases and J 2 bases, leaving 11 bases between the germline ends. CDR1 is MDHEN, CDR2 SYDVKM, per germline. The CDR3 protein is CASRDTDTDTQYF. The CDR3 bases are TGTGCCAGCCGGGACACAGACACAGATACGCAGTATTTT.

The genes are TRBV18 and TRBJ2-7; either TRBD1 or TRBD2 may supply D (5 bases each). CDR1 is KGHSH and CDR2 is LQKENI in the germline V gene. Between the trimmed V and J ends, which lost 0 bases and 2 bases, there was a span of 20 bases. The CDR3 consists of 18 residues. CDR3 bases: TGTGCCAGCTCACCACCCTCCGGCCCGGGGACCAACCCCTACGAGCAGTACTTC. It codes for CASSPPSGPGTNPYEQYF.

CDR3 amino acids: CASSLGRLPTDTQYF. The CDR3 nucleotides are TGTGCCAGCAGCTTAGGAAGACTCCCCACAGATACGCAGTATTTT. The chain uses TRBV7-9 and TRBJ2-3, with D unresolved. Germline CDR1 SEHNR, CDR2 FQNEAQ (reference sequence). V gave up 1 base and J gave up 2 bases, with 10 bases separating them. The CDR3 runs 15 residues.

In DNA, the CDR3 is TGCGCCAGCAGCGCAGGGACAGGGGGCGCGCCACCCCTCCACTTT. It encodes CASSAGTGGAPPLHF. The V gene is TRBV5-1, the J gene TRBJ1-6, with TRBD1 matching over 12 bases. J gave up 11 bases and V 4 bases, and 7 bases lay outside the gene matches. The CDR3 has 15 residues. Germline V lookup: CDR1 SGHRS, CDR2 YFSETQ.

V usage is TRBV6-1 and J usage is TRBJ1-1, with D possibly matching TRBD1 (5 bases). Between the trimmed V and J ends, which lost 6 bases and 11 bases, there was a span of 16 bases. This CDR3 comprises 12 residues. CDR1 and CDR2 from the germline V gene are MNHNS and SASEGT. CDR3 DNA: TGTGCCAGCAGGGGATTAGACAGAGTGGCTTTCTTT. Translating it yields CASRGLDRVAFF.

This sequence joins TRBV5-4 and TRBJ1-6, with a weak D call TRBD1 (6 bases). The CDR3 is 15 residues long. V was trimmed by 4 bases and J by 7 bases, leaving 15 bases between them. The germline CDR1 and CDR2 sequences are SGHNT and YYREEE (reference sequence). CDR3 bases: TGTGCCAGCAGCGACCAGAGGGGGTGGAATTCACCCCTCCACTTT. It specifies CASSDQRGWNSPLHF.

The rearrangement joins TRBV20-1 to TRBJ2-1; no definite D call. This CDR3 region has 11 residues. Trimming took 0 bases from V and 7 from J, leaving 4 bases between them. The germline CDR1 and CDR2 sequences are DFQATT and SNEGSKA (reference sequence). The CDR3, as DNA: TGCAGTGCTAGAGATGTGAATGAGCAGTTCTTC. Translated: CSARDVNEQFF.

The chain recombines TRBV6-6 with TRBJ1-2; D is possibly TRBD1 (5 bases). Germline assignment: CDR1 MNHNY and CDR2 SVGAGI (reference sequence). The CDR3 is 13 amino acids. The germline V and J ends were trimmed by 6 bases and 6 bases, with 14 bases remaining between them. In DNA form, the CDR3 reads TGTGCCAGCAGAAGGGGCAGGGAACATGGCTACACCTTC. Translation: CASRRGREHGYTF.

This rearrangement joins TRBV10-3 to TRBJ1-5, with D possibly matching TRBD1 (6 bases). The CDR3 contains 14 residues. Looked up from germline, CDR1 is ENHRY and CDR2 is SYGVKD. Trimming removed 2 bases from V and 6 bases from J, with 11 bases in between. The CDR3 here is CAISEEGGIQPQHF. The CDR3 bases are TGTGCCATCAGTGAGGAGGGGGGGATTCAGCCCCAGCATTTT.

V gene TRBV4-1 combines with J gene TRBJ1-5, with D uncertain. CDR3 size: 13 residues. V shed 0 bases and J shed 5 bases, with 5 bases lying between them. The germline CDR1 and CDR2 sequences are MGHRA and YSYEKL. The CDR3 sequence: CASSQDQDQPQHF. DNA of the CDR3: TGCGCCAGCAGCCAAGATCAAGATCAGCCCCAGCATTTT.

This clone appeared once. The chain recombines TRBV19 with TRBJ2-3, with TRBD1 matching over 8 bases. Germline values: CDR1 LNHDA, CDR2 SQIVND (reference sequence). V dropped 4 bases and J dropped 0; count of bases not matched to a gene: 6. This CDR3 is 16 amino acids long. CDR3 nucleotides: TGTGCCAGTAGTACCCGCGGACAGGGTAGCACAGATACGCAGTATTTT. Translation: CASSTRGQGSTDTQYF.

This chain connects TRBV18 to TRBJ2-2; TRBD2 matches 11 bases. Trimming cost V 3 bases and J 4 bases; bases outside gene matches: 4. The germline V gene has CDR1 KGHSH and CDR2 LQKENI. CDR3 length equals 16 residues. The CDR3 DNA sequence: TGTGCCAGCTCACCGACGACTAGCGGGGTCACCGGGGAGCTGTTTTTT. The encoded protein is CASSPTTSGVTGELFF.

This CDR3 is CASSQGSRQDNYGYTF. CDR3 DNA sequence: TGTGCCAGCAGCCAAGGTTCCAGACAGGATAACTATGGCTACACCTTC. The rearrangement uses TRBV4-2 and TRBJ1-2; tentative D call: TRBD1 (6 bases). The germline CDR1 and CDR2 sequences are LGHNA and YNFKEQ. Trimming stripped 1 base from V and 1 base from J, with 13 bases between. The CDR3 runs to 16 residues.

This sequence joins TRBV18 and TRBJ1-1, with TRBD1 matching over 9 bases. Trimming at V came to 4 bases and at J to 3 bases, leaving 6 bases not matched to a gene. The CDR3 has 15 residues. Germline V gives CDR1 KGHSH, CDR2 LQKENI. CDR3 DNA: TGTGCCAGCTCACTTCGGGGACAGGGAGACACTGAAGCTTTCTTT. Its translation is CASSLRGQGDTEAFF.

The J gene is TRBJ2-7, the V gene TRBV11-2; either TRBD1 or TRBD2 may supply D (5 bases each). Trimming cost V 3 bases and J 3 bases, with 9 bases left between them. The length of the CDR3 is 13 residues. The germline V gene has CDR1 SGHAT and CDR2 FQNNGV. The CDR3 sequence: CASSFRGVYEQYF. CDR3 bases: TGTGCCAGCAGCTTCAGAGGGGTCTACGAGCAGTACTTC.

The rearrangement links TRBV27 to TRBJ2-5; possible D gene TRBD2, 6 bases. CDR3 length equals 13 residues. Trimming shortened V by 5 bases and J by 5 bases, and 12 bases separated the two germline ends. From germline, CDR1 is MNHEY and CDR2 SMNVEV (reference sequence). The CDR3 sequence: CASSSRRGETQYF. The CDR3, as DNA: TGTGCCAGCAGTAGTCGTCGGGGGGAGACCCAGTACTTC.

The table lists this clone with a count of one. J is TRBJ2-7 and V is TRBV4-2; TRBD2 matches at 15 bases. Germline CDR1 is LGHNA and CDR2 is YNFKEQ. V lost 6 bases to trimming and J lost 3 bases; unmatched junction nucleotides: 9. This CDR3 is built from 17 residues. The CDR3 bases are TGTGCCAGCAGGAGGACTAGCGGGAGGGCCCAAGACTACGAGCAGTACTTC. Translated: CASRRTSGRAQDYEQYF.

The chain links TRBV5-1 to TRBJ2-5; maybe TRBD2 (6 bases). The CDR3 sequence is 14 residues long. V dropped 4 bases and J dropped 7 bases, with 17 bases sitting between them. Germline V lookup: CDR1 SGHRS, CDR2 YFSETQ. The CDR3 DNA follows: TGCGCCAGCAGCGACACCGGGGGAGCAGGGACCCAGTACTTC. Translated, it gives CASSDTGGAGTQYF.

This chain connects TRBV18 to TRBJ1-1; TRBD1 is a possible D gene (6 bases). Trimming pared 3 bases from V and 1 base from J, leaving 15 bases between. CDR3 length: 16 amino acids. The germline gives CDR1 KGHSH, CDR2 LQKENI. CDR3 nucleotides: TGTGCCAGCTCACCCAGGGGACCAACCGGGAACACTGAAGCTTTCTTT. Amino acids: CASSPRGPTGNTEAFF.

The genes are TRBV28 and TRBJ1-2; D is unclear. The CDR3 has 12 residues. The germline gives CDR1 MDHEN, CDR2 SYDVKM. V was trimmed by 3 bases and J by 8 bases, leaving 10 bases between them. In nucleotides, the CDR3 is TGTGCCAGCAGTTTCCAAGTCGACGGCTACACCTTC. This encodes CASSFQVDGYTF.

The chain carries TRBV5-5 and TRBJ2-1; 9 bases map to TRBD2. This CDR3 contains 16 residues. The ends lost 1 base at V and 3 bases at J; junction bases unmatched: 5. The V gene's germline CDR1 is SGHKS and CDR2 YYEKEE (reference sequence). For the CDR3, the DNA is TGTGCCAGCAGCTTGAGGGGACTAGCAGACTACAATGAGCAGTTCTTC. Translation: CASSLRGLADYNEQFF.

This clone came up a few times. The gene calls are TRBV6-5 and TRBJ1-5, with D maybe TRBD1 (5 bases). Germline CDR1 reads MNHEY; CDR2 reads SVGAGI. V lost 11 bases to trimming and J lost 4 bases, with 15 bases between them. This CDR3 spans 13 amino acids. The CDR3 coding sequence is TGTGCCGTCGGGGAGACAGCGAATCAGCCCCAGCATTTT. Translated: CAVGETANQPQHF.